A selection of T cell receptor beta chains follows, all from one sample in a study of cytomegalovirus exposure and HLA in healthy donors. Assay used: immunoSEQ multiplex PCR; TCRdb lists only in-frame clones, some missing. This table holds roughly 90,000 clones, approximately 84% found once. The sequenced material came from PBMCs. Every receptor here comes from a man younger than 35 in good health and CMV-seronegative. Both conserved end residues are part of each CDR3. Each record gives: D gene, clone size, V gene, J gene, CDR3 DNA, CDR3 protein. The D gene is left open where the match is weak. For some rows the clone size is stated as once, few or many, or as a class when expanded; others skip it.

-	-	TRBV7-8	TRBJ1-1	TGTGCCAGCAGCCCCCCGGGGAATCGTAGGAACACTGAAGCTTTCTTT	CASSPPGNRRNTEAFF
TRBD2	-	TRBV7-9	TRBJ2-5	TGTGCCAGCAGCTCAGGACTAGCGGGAGGGAAAGAGACCCAGTACTTC	CASSSGLAGGKETQYF
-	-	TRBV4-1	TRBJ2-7	TGCGCCAGCAGCCAGGAGAGCGGGCGGTACTCCTACGAGCAGTACTTC	CASSQESGRYSYEQYF
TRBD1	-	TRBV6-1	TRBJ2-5	TGTGCCAGCAGTACCGGACAGGGGGACGGGGAGACCCAGTACTTC	CASSTGQGDGETQYF
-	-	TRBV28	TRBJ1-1	TGTGCCAGCAGTTTAACTCTGAACACTGAAGCTTTCTTT	CASSLTLNTEAFF
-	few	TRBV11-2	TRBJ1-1	TGTGCCAGCAGCCTATACACTGAAGCTTTCTTT	CASSLYTEAFF
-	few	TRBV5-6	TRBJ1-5	TGTGCCAGCAGCTTGGCCAGGGAAAGGTATAACAATCAGCCCCAGCATTTT	CASSLARERYNNQPQHF
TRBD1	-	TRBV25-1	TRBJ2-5	TGTGCCAGCGGGTGGACAGGAGCCCTCCAGACCCAGTACTTC	CASGWTGALQTQYF
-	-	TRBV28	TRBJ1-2	TGTGCCAGCAGTTTATTCGTAGGGGGTGGCTACACCTTC	CASSLFVGGGYTF
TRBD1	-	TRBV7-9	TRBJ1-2	TGTGCCAGCAGGGACAGCCGACAGGGCTCGTTAGGCTACACCTTC	CASRDSRQGSLGYTF
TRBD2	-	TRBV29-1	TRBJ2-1	TGCAGCGTTGGACTAGCGGACTACAATGAGCAGTTCTTC	CSVGLADYNEQFF
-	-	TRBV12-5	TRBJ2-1	TGTGCTAGTGCCAAACAGCAGAACTCCTACAATGAGCAGTTCTTC	CASAKQQNSYNEQFF
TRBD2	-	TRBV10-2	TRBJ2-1	TGCGCCAGCAGTATTCTAGCGGGCAATGAGCAGTTCTTC	CASSILAGNEQFF
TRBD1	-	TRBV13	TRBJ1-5	TGTGCCAGCAGCTTCCAGACAGGGGGAAAGAGCAATCAGCCCCAGCATTTT	CASSFQTGGKSNQPQHF
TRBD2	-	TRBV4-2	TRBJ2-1	TGTGCCAGCAGCCCCTCCAGGCCTTCTAGCGGGAGAAGGAATGAGCAGTTCTTC	CASSPSRPSSGRRNEQFF
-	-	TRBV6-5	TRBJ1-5	TGTGCCAGCAGTACAGGTGGTCAGCCCCAGCATTTT	CASSTGGQPQHF
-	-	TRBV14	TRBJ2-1	TGTGCCAGCAGCCAACGGGGAGCCTACAATGAGCAGTTCTTC	CASSQRGAYNEQFF
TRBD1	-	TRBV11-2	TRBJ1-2	TGTGCCAGCAGCTTAGACCCCCCGACAGGGGGTCACTATGGCTACACCTTC	CASSLDPPTGGHYGYTF
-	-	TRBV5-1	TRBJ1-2	TGCGCCAGCAGCTTAGTGCTAGACTATGGCTACACCTTC	CASSLVLDYGYTF
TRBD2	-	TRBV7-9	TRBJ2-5	TGTGCCAGCAGCTTCCCGGGAGGGGCTGGCGAGACCCAGTACTTC	CASSFPGGAGETQYF
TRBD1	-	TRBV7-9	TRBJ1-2	TGTGCCAGCAGCTTAGCCGGGACAGGGGAATTATATGGCTACACCTTC	CASSLAGTGELYGYTF
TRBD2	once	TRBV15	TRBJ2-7	TGTGCCACCAGCAGAGATAGGGCTAGCGGGAGTCCCGGGCACGAGCAGTACTTC	CATSRDRASGSPGHEQYF
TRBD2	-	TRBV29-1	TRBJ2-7	TGCAGCGTATCCCTAGCGGGTTTGTACGAGCAGTACTTC	CSVSLAGLYEQYF
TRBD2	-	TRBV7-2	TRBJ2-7	TGTGCCAGCAGCTTAGGGACTAGCGGGAGGTGGTACGAGCAGTACTTC	CASSLGTSGRWYEQYF
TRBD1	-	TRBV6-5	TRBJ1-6	TGTGCCAGCAGCCCCGGACAGGGGTTGGTGTCACCCCTCCACTTT	CASSPGQGLVSPLHF